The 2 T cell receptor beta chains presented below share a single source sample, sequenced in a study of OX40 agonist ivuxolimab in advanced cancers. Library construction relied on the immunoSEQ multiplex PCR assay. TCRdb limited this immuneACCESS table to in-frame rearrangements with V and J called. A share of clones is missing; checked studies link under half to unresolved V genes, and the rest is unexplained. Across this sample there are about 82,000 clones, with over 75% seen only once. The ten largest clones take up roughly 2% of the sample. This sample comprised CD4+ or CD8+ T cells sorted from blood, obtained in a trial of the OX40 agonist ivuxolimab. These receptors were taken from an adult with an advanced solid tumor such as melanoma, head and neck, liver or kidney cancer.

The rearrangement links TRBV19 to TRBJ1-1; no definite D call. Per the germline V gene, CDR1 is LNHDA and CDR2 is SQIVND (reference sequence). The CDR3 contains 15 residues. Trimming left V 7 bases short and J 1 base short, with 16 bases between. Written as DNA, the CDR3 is TGTGCCAGTATCAAGGGAGGGAACGCGAACACTGAAGCTTTCTTT. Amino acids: CASIKGGNANTEAFF.

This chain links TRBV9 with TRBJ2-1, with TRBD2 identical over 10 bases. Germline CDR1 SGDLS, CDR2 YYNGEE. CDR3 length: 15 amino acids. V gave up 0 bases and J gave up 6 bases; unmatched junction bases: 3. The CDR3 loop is CASSVAGLAPNEQFF. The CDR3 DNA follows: TGTGCCAGCAGCGTAGCGGGACTAGCGCCCAATGAGCAGTTCTTC.